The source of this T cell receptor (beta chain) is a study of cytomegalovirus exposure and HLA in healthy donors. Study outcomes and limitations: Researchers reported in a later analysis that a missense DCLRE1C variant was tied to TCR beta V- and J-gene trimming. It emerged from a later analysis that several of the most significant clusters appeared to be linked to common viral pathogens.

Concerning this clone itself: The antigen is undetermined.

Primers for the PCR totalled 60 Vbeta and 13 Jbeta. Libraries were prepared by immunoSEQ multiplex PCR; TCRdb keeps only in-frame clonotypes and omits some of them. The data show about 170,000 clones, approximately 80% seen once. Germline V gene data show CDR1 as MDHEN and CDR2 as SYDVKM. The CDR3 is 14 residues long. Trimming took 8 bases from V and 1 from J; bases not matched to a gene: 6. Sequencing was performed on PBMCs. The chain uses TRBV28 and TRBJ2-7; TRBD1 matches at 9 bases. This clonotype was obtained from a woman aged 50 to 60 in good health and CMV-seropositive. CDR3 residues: CASWDRVGSYEQYF. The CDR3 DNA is TGTGCCAGCTGGGACAGGGTGGGTTCCTACGAGCAGTACTTC.